This T cell receptor (beta chain) was sequenced during a study of blood T cell repertoires in COVID-19. Profiling relied on immunoSEQ multiplex PCR, and the TCRdb table lists in-frame clones only, not all of them. The sample holds 57,000 or so clones, about 85% seen once. CDR3 size: 16 residues. The sample consisted of peripheral blood. The TCR was taken from a man in his sixties or seventies with acute or convalescent COVID-19. The V call is TRBV21-1, the J call TRBJ1-1; TRBD1 reflects the table's D call only, with no check against the DNA. TRBV21-1 is designated a pseudogene. The CDR3 bases are TGTGCCAGCAGCAAATCCCGACAGGGGGATTTGACTGAAGCTTTCTTT. Encoded protein: CASSKSRQGDLTEAFF.